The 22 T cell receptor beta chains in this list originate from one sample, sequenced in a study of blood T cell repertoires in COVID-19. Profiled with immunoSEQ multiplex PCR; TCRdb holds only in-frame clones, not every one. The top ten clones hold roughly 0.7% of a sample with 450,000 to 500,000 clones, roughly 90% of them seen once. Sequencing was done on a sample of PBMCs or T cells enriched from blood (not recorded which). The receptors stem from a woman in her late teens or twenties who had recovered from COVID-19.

The CDR3 spells CASRPSGANTGELFF. The CDR3 DNA is TGCGCCAGTAGGCCCAGCGGGGCGAACACCGGGGAGCTGTTTTTT. The rearrangement uses TRBV5-1 and TRBJ2-2, with 7 bases aligning to TRBD2. Trimming removed 8 bases from V and 0 bases from J; junction bases left unmatched: 7. Germline V gene sequence: CDR1 SGHRS, CDR2 YFSETQ. The CDR3 length is 15 residues.

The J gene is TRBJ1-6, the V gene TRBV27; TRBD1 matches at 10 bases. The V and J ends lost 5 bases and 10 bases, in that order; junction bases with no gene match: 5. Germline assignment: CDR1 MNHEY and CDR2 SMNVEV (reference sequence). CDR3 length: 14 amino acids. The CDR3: CASSDGTGESPLHF. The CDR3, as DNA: TGTGCCAGCAGTGACGGGACAGGGGAATCACCCCTCCACTTT.

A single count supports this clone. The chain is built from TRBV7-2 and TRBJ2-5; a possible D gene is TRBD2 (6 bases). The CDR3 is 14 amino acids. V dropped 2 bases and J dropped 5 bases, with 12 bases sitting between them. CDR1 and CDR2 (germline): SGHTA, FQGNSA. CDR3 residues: CASSLLAGRETQYF. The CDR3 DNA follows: TGTGCCAGCAGCTTACTAGCAGGGAGGGAGACCCAGTACTTC.

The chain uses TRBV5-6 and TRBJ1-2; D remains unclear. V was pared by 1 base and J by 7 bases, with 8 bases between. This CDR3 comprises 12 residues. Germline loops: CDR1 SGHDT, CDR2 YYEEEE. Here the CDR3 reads CASSLIGSGYTF. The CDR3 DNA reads TGTGCCAGCAGCTTGATTGGGAGTGGCTACACCTTC.

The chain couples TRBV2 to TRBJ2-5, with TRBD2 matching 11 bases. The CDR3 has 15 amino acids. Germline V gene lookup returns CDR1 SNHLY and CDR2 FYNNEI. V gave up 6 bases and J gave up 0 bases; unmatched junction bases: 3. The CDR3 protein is CASSPGLADQETQYF. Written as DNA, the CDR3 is TGTGCCAGCAGCCCGGGACTAGCGGACCAAGAGACCCAGTACTTC.

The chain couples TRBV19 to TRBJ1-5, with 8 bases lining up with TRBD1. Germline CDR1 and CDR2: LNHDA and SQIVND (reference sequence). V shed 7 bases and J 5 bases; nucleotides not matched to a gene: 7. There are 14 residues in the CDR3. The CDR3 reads CASTYDRGYQPQHF. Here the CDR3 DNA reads TGTGCCAGTACCTACGACAGGGGATATCAGCCCCAGCATTTT.

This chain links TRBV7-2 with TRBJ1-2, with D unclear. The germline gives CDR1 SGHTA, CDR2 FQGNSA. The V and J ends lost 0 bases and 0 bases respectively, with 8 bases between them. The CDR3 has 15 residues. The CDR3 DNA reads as TGTGCCAGCAGCTTAGCAGGAGGCCCTAACTATGGCTACACCTTC. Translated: CASSLAGGPNYGYTF.

The CDR3 reads CATSDSLTWDRKYF. CDR3 sequence (DNA): TGTGCCACCAGTGATTCCCTAACCTGGGACAGAAAGTACTTC. This chain links TRBV24-1 with TRBJ2-5; 7 bases line up with TRBD1. Unmatched junction bases numbered 11, after V lost 2 bases and J lost 12 bases. Germline V gives CDR1 KGHDR, CDR2 SFDVKD. The CDR3 totals 14 residues.

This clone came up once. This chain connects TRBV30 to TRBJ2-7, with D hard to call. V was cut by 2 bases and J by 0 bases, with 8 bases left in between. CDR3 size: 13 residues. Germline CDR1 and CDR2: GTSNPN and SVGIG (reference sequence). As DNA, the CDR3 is TGTGCCTGGAGTCCCCCTAGCTCCTACGAGCAGTACTTC. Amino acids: CAWSPPSSYEQYF.

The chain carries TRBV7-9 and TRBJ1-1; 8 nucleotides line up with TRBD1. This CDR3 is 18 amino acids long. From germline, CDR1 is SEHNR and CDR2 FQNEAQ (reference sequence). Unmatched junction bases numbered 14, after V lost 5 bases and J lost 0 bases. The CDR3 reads CASSPQRQGWPMNTEAFF. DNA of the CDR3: TGTGCCAGCAGCCCCCAGAGACAGGGGTGGCCCATGAACACTGAAGCTTTCTTT. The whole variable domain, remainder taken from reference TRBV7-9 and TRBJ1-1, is DTGVSQNPRHKITKRGQNVTFRCDPISEHNRLYWYRQTLGQGPEFLTYFQNEAQLEKSRLLSDRFSAERPKGSFSTLEIQRTEQGDSAMYLCASSPQRQGWPMNTEAFFGQGTRLTVV.

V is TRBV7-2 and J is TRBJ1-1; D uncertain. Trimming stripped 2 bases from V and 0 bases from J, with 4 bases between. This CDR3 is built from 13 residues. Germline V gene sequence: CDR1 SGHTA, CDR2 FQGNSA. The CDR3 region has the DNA TGTGCCAGCAGCTTACAGGTGAACACTGAAGCTTTCTTT. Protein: CASSLQVNTEAFF.

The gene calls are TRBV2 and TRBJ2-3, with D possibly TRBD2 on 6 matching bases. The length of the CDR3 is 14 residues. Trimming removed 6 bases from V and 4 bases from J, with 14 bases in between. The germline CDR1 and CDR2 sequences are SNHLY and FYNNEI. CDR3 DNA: TGTGCCAGCAGCTCGGGACTCACCTCAGATACGCAGTATTTT. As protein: CASSSGLTSDTQYF.

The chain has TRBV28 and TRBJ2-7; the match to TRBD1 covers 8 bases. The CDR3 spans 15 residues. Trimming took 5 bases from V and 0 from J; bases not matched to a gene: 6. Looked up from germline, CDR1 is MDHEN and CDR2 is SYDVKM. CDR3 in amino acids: CASSTGQGLSYEQYF. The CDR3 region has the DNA TGTGCCAGCAGTACTGGACAGGGTCTCTCCTACGAGCAGTACTTC. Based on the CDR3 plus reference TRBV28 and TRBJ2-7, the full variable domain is DVKVTQSSRYLVKRTGEKVFLECVQDMDHENMFWYRQDPGLGLRLIYFSYDVKMKEKGDIPEGYSVSREKKERFSLILESASTNQTSMYLCASSTGQGLSYEQYFGPGTRLTVT.

CDR3 sequence (DNA): TGTGCCAGCAGCCAAGTTTCGCTAGCCTCGGAGACCCAGTACTTC. It yields the protein CASSQVSLASETQYF. The V call is TRBV3-1 (or the pseudogene TRBV3-2), the J call TRBJ2-5, with D possibly TRBD2 on 5 matching bases. The germline V and J ends were trimmed by 1 base and 5 bases, with 14 bases remaining between them. This CDR3 is built from 15 residues. Germline V gene data show CDR1 as LGHDT and CDR2 as YNNKEL (reference sequence).

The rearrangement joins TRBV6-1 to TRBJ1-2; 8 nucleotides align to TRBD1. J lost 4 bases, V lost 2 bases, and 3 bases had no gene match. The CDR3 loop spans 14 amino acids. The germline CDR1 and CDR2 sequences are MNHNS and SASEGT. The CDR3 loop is CASSELGQGYGYTF. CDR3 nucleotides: TGTGCCAGCAGTGAACTTGGACAGGGCTATGGCTACACCTTC.

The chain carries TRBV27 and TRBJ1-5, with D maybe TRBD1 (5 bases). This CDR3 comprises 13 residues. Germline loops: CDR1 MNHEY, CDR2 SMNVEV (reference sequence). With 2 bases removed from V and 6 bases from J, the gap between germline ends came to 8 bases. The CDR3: CASSLSTGQPQHF. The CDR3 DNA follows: TGTGCCAGCAGTTTAAGTACAGGTCAGCCCCAGCATTTT.

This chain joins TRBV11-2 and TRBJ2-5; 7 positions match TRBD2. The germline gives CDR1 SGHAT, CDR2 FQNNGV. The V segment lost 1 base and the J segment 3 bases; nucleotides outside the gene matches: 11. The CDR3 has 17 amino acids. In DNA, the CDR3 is TGTGCCAGCAGCTTAGCACAAACGGGGGGTACAAAAGAGACCCAGTACTTC. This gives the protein CASSLAQTGGTKETQYF.

For the CDR3, the DNA is TGTGCCAGCAGTGACGGACAGGGGAAGGATAAGGGCTACACCTTC. Translated, it gives CASSDGQGKDKGYTF. V gene TRBV6-1 combines with J gene TRBJ1-2; TRBD1 aligns across 9 bases. The germline V gene encodes CDR1 MNHNS and CDR2 SASEGT. With 3 bases clipped from V and 8 bases from J, the junction kept 10 bases outside the gene matches. CDR3 length: 15 residues.

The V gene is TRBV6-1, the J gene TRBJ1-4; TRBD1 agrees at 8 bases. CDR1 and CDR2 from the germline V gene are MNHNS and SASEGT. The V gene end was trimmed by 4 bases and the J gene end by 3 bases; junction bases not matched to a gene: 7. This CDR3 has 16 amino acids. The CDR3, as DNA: TGTGCCAGCAGTGGACCCAGGGGGCGGCCTAATGAAAAACTGTTTTTT. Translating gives CASSGPRGRPNEKLFF.

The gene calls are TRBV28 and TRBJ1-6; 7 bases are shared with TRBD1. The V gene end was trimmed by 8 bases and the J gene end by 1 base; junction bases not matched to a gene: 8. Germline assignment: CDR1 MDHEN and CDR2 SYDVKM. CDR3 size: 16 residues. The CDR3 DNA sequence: TGTGCCAGCTTGACAGGGACCCAGTCCTATAATTCACCCCTCCACTTT. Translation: CASLTGTQSYNSPLHF.

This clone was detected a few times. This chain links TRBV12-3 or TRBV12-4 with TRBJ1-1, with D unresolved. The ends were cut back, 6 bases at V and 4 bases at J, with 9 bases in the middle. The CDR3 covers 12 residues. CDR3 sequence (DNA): TGTGCCAGCAGAACAAGAGGCACTGAAGCTTTCTTT. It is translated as CASRTRGTEAFF.

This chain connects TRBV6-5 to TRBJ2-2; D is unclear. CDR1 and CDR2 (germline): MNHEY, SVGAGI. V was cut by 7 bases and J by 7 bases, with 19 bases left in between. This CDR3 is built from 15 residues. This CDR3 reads CASKALPAGHGELFF. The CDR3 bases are TGTGCCAGCAAGGCCCTCCCGGCTGGGCACGGGGAGCTGTTTTTT.